What follows is one T cell receptor beta chain and its context. Its matching antigen is unknown. cDNA synthesis used the whole RNA isolate, giving expressed TCRB sequences. The read count averaged roughly 4 million across naive, central memory and regulatory T cell samples. Clones were read by immunoSEQ multiplex PCR, and TCRdb kept only the in-frame ones, dropping some. The data hold about 140,000 clones, with approximately 9.8% observed a single time. The data originate from a study of beta chain features in type 1 diabetes. This CDR3 contains 15 residues. The trim removed 8 bases at V and 5 bases at J, leaving 11 bases unmatched. CDR1 and CDR2 from the germline V gene are SNHLY and FYNNEI. Study-level results: Compared to healthy donors, patients appeared to have naive, central memory and Treg TCRB repertoires that were more alike. Here, the possible influence of HLA type (on TCRB rearrangement) remained unresolved.

The chain couples TRBV2 to TRBJ2-5, with 10 positions matching TRBD2. This receptor was obtained from a woman aged 40 to 55 in good health. The sample comprised central memory CD4+ T cells from blood. The CDR3 sequence is CASGASGGQRETQYF. The CDR3 DNA sequence: TGTGCCAGCGGGGCTAGCGGGGGCCAGCGGGAGACCCAGTACTTC.